Below, 29 T cell receptor beta chains from the same sample are listed, as sequenced in a study of T-cell reconstitution after alpha-beta-depleted transplantation in children. Library preparation (for TCRbeta) was performed with unique molecular identifiers. TCRdb used MiXCR to reprocess the PCR reads, holding one entry per CDR3 protein. Of a few hundred thousand distinct CDR3 sequences listed, 13% are singletons. The specimen was PBMCs, collected from the stem cell graft. The source is a human donor who donated a stem cell graft to a child with Fanconi anemia.

This chain joins TRBV5-1 and TRBJ2-1; TRBD2 is a possible D gene (5 bases). V shed 0 bases and J shed 3 bases, with 10 bases lying between them. Per the germline V gene, CDR1 is SGHRS and CDR2 is YFSETQ. The CDR3 totals 15 residues. CDR3 DNA sequence: TGCGCCAGCAGCTTGGTCGGGGATAACTACAATGAGCAGTTCTTC. Translated, it gives CASSLVGDNYNEQFF.

This clonotype was recorded many times. The genes are TRBV20-1 and TRBJ1-1; weak D call: TRBD1 (6 bases). The V end was cut by 7 bases, the J end by 7 bases, with 13 bases between. Looked up from germline, CDR1 is DFQATT and CDR2 is SNEGSKA (reference sequence). This CDR3 spans 11 amino acids. For the CDR3, the DNA is TGCAGTGGGGGGGGCCTTTTTGAAGCTTTCTTT. It translates to CSGGGLFEAFF.

The chain carries TRBV18 and TRBJ1-1, with TRBD1 identical over 10 bases. This CDR3 spans 15 amino acids. Germline V gene sequence: CDR1 KGHSH, CDR2 LQKENI. V lost 0 bases and J lost 9; bases outside the gene matches: 7. The CDR3 nucleotides read TGTGCCAGCTCACCACCCGGACAGGGGGAACAGAAAGCTTTCTTT. It is translated as CASSPPGQGEQKAFF.

This clonotype was counted many times. The chain employs TRBV5-1 and TRBJ1-1; 9 nucleotides agree with TRBD1. The CDR3 sequence is 16 residues long. The ends lost 0 bases at V and 9 bases at J; junction bases unmatched: 12. Per germline, CDR1 SGHRS and CDR2 YFSETQ. The CDR3 DNA reads as TGCGCCAGCAGCTTGGATTTTAGTGGGACAGGGTTTCAAGCTTTCTTT. Amino acids: CASSLDFSGTGFQAFF.

The genes are TRBV12-3 or TRBV12-4 and TRBJ2-7, with D maybe TRBD2 (6 bases). With 4 bases removed from V and 6 bases from J, the gap between germline ends came to 16 bases. The CDR3 consists of 14 residues. The CDR3 nucleotides are TGTGCCAGCAGTTCGTTCACCCGGCGGGGCGAGCAGTACTTC. It codes for CASSSFTRRGEQYF.

This clonotype came up once. This CDR3 is CASSPRLAGATRTDTQYF. CDR3 DNA sequence: TGTGCCAGCAGCCCGCGGTTAGCGGGGGCCACCCGCACAGATACGCAGTATTTT. The V call is TRBV11-2, the J call TRBJ2-3, with 9 positions matching TRBD2. This CDR3 is 18 amino acids long. The ends lost 5 bases at V and 1 base at J; junction bases unmatched: 13. Germline lookup yields CDR1 SGHAT and CDR2 FQNNGV. Complete variable domain (other parts from reference TRBV11-2 and TRBJ2-3): EAGVAQSPRYKIIEKRQSVAFWCNPISGHATLYWYQQILGQGPKLLIQFQNNGVVDDSQLPKDRFSAERLKGVDSTLKIQPAKLEDSAVYLCASSPRLAGATRTDTQYFGPGTRLTVL.

A few counts support this clonotype. The junction differs from germline at one of its ends, possibly a read error. The chain links TRBV4-3 to TRBJ2-3; D remains ambiguous. This CDR3 has 15 amino acids. Germline-derived CDR1 and CDR2 are LGHNA and YSLEER. The DNA for the CDR3 is TGCGTCAGCAGCGACGACCTGTATTACACAGATACGCAGTATTTT. Amino acid sequence: CVSSDDLYYTDTQYF.

This clonotype was seen a few times. The V and J genes are TRBV5-1 and TRBJ2-2, with TRBD2 matching over 8 bases. V lost 4 bases, J lost 2 bases, and 13 bases stayed unmatched. The CDR3 has 18 residues. CDR1 is SGHRS and CDR2 is YFSETQ in the germline V gene. This CDR3 reads CASSGTSGASSNTGELFF. As DNA, the CDR3 is TGCGCCAGCAGCGGTACTAGCGGAGCATCGTCTAACACCGGGGAGCTGTTTTTT.

This chain joins TRBV6-2 or TRBV6-3 and TRBJ2-7, with TRBD1 matching 8 bases. Germline-derived CDR1 and CDR2 are MNHEY and SVGEGT. The CDR3 length is 12 residues. The V gene end was trimmed by 10 bases and the J gene end by 3 bases; junction bases not matched to a gene: 5. The CDR3 DNA is TGTGCCACCGGGACAGGCCGCTACGAGCAGTACGTC. It translates to CATGTGRYEQYV.

Many counts were recorded for this clonotype. The chain links TRBV4-2 to TRBJ2-5; D gene unclear. Germline V gene lookup returns CDR1 LGHNA and CDR2 YNFKEQ. V was shortened by 1 base and J by 1 base, with 4 bases between the two germline ends. CDR3 length: 13 amino acids. CDR3 DNA: TGTGCCAGCAGCCAAGCTGTCCAAGAGACCCAGTACTTC. This codes for CASSQAVQETQYF.

Ten or more counts support this clonotype. The chain is built from TRBV4-3 and TRBJ2-3; D call uncertain. The germline V gene encodes CDR1 LGHNA and CDR2 YSLEER. There are 14 residues in the CDR3. The V end was cut by 0 bases, the J end by 0 bases, with 4 bases between. The CDR3 DNA is TGCGCCAGCAGCCAAGAGTCTAGCACAGATACGCAGTATTTT. It translates to CASSQESSTDTQYF.

This clonotype was recorded a few times. This chain connects TRBV7-2 to TRBJ2-7; D might be TRBD2 (6 bases). The germline gives CDR1 SGHTA, CDR2 FQGNSA. The CDR3 is 16 residues long. The V gene lost 5 bases and the J gene lost 6 bases, with 23 bases spanning the gap. CDR3 bases: TGTGCCAGCAGCCGCATCCCGGGGACTGTTGGAACCGAGCAGTACTTC. It specifies CASSRIPGTVGTEQYF.

This clonotype was recorded a few times. The rearrangement uses TRBV5-1 and TRBJ1-2; TRBD1 aligns across 7 bases. The CDR3 runs to 15 residues. Per germline, CDR1 SGHRS and CDR2 YFSETQ. The V gene end was trimmed by 3 bases and the J gene end by 1 base; junction bases not matched to a gene: 6. This CDR3 reads CASSSTGTDNYGYTF. The CDR3 DNA is TGCGCCAGCAGCTCCACCGGGACAGATAACTATGGCTACACCTTC.

Only a few counts were recorded for this clonotype. The CDR3, as DNA: TGCGCCAGCAGCAGGGGAGAAGCGAACACCGGGGAGCTGTTTTTT. This encodes CASSRGEANTGELFF. The chain recombines TRBV5-1 with TRBJ2-2, with D possibly being TRBD1 or TRBD2 (5 bases each). The V end lost 4 bases, the J end lost 0 bases, and 10 bases lay between the germline ends. This CDR3 spans 15 amino acids. The germline V gene has CDR1 SGHRS and CDR2 YFSETQ.

This clonotype has more than one count but fewer than ten. The CDR3 loop is CASSIGAGGANQPQHF. In nucleotides, the CDR3 is TGTGCCAGCAGCATTGGAGCAGGGGGCGCGAATCAGCCCCAGCATTTT. The chain couples TRBV7-9 to TRBJ1-5; 8 nucleotides align to TRBD1. V shed 5 bases, J shed 4 bases, and the junction held 10 bases outside the gene matches. CDR3 length: 16 residues. CDR1 is SEHNR and CDR2 is FQNEAQ in the germline V gene (reference sequence).

The chain recombines TRBV7-2 with TRBJ1-2; tentative D call: TRBD1 (5 bases). Germline CDR1 and CDR2: SGHTA and FQGNSA. The CDR3 contains 15 residues. Deletions cut 3 bases from V and 4 bases from J, with 15 bases between. The CDR3 is CASSLEGSTGYGYTF. The CDR3 region has the DNA TGTGCCAGCAGCTTGGAGGGGTCGACTGGCTATGGCTACACCTTC.

This clonotype was seen repeatedly, ten times or more. J is TRBJ2-6 and V is TRBV10-3; the D is unclear. This CDR3 is 16 amino acids long. V dropped 10 bases and J dropped 0 bases, with 16 bases sitting between them. The germline gives CDR1 ENHRY, CDR2 SYGVKD. CDR3 sequence: CATTPNPTSGANVLTF. The CDR3 coding sequence is TGTGCCACAACCCCAAACCCTACCTCTGGGGCCAACGTCCTGACTTTC.

This clonotype was seen only a few times. This chain joins TRBV5-1 and TRBJ2-5; D gene uncertain. The CDR3 covers 13 residues. Germline V gene lookup returns CDR1 SGHRS and CDR2 YFSETQ. Trimming took 4 bases from V and 0 from J, leaving 7 bases between them. CDR3 in amino acids: CASSPINQETQYF. CDR3 coding DNA: TGCGCCAGCAGCCCAATTAACCAAGAGACCCAGTACTTC. Variable domain in full (rest from reference TRBV5-1 and TRBJ2-5): KAGVTQTPRYLIKTRGQQVTLSCSPISGHRSVSWYQQTPGQGLQFLFEYFSETQRNKGNFPGRFSGRQFSNSRSEMNVSTLELGDSALYLCASSPINQETQYFGPGTRLLVL.

V is TRBV4-2 and J is TRBJ2-2, with TRBD2 identical over 15 bases. The germline CDR1 and CDR2 sequences are LGHNA and YNFKEQ. Trimming cost V 3 bases and J 2 bases; bases outside gene matches: 4. This CDR3 is built from 18 residues. The CDR3 DNA reads as TGTGCCAGCAGCCACGGACTAGCGGGGGGGGATAACACCGGGGAGCTGTTTTTT. It codes for CASSHGLAGGDNTGELFF.

This sequence joins TRBV28 and TRBJ2-1; D perhaps matches TRBD1 (5 bases). The CDR3 contains 15 residues. Trimming removed 4 bases at V and 5 bases at J, with 15 bases between. Germline V lookup: CDR1 MDHEN, CDR2 SYDVKM. CDR3 DNA sequence: TGTGCCAGCAGTTCCCCTGGAGTAGGGGACAATGAGCAGTTCTTC. It encodes CASSSPGVGDNEQFF.

This clonotype was seen at least ten times. In DNA form, the CDR3 reads TGCGCCAGCAGGGACAGTTCCTACAATGAGCAGTTCTTC. Translated: CASRDSSYNEQFF. The chain is built from TRBV10-2 and TRBJ2-1, with a weak D call TRBD1 (6 bases). Trimming pared 6 bases from V and 1 base from J, leaving 7 bases between. CDR1 and CDR2 (germline): WSHSY, SAAADI. The CDR3 is 13 amino acids.

This clonotype was recorded a few times. V and J are TRBV6-1 and TRBJ1-2; tentatively, D is TRBD1 (6 bases). The V and J ends lost 7 bases and 6 bases respectively, with 15 bases between them. The V gene's germline CDR1 is MNHNS and CDR2 SASEGT. This CDR3 spans 13 amino acids. In nucleotides, the CDR3 is TGTGCCAGCACTCAACAGGGAATCAATGGCTACACCTTC. Protein product: CASTQQGINGYTF.

This clonotype came up many times. V is TRBV5-1 and J is TRBJ2-7; D is perhaps TRBD2 (6 bases). This CDR3 contains 16 residues. Trimming stripped 4 bases from V and 0 bases from J, with 17 bases between. Germline values: CDR1 SGHRS, CDR2 YFSETQ. CDR3 protein: CASSASTGTLSYEQYF. The DNA of the CDR3 is TGCGCCAGCAGCGCATCCACCGGGACTCTCTCCTACGAGCAGTACTTC. Based on the CDR3 plus reference TRBV5-1 and TRBJ2-7, the full variable domain is KAGVTQTPRYLIKTRGQQVTLSCSPISGHRSVSWYQQTPGQGLQFLFEYFSETQRNKGNFPGRFSGRQFSNSRSEMNVSTLELGDSALYLCASSASTGTLSYEQYFGPGTRLTVT.

This chain connects TRBV10-3 to TRBJ1-4; 8 nucleotides align to TRBD1. V was clipped by 4 bases and J by 8 bases; unmatched bases: 0. The V gene's germline CDR1 is ENHRY and CDR2 SYGVKD. CDR3 length: 12 residues. The CDR3 bases are TGTGCCATCAGTGGACAGGGGGAAAAACTGTTTTTT. Residues: CAISGQGEKLFF.

This chain uses TRBV6-5 with TRBJ2-1; TRBD2 matches at 11 bases. V shed 0 bases, J shed 6 bases, and the junction held 7 bases outside the gene matches. Germline V lookup: CDR1 MNHEY, CDR2 SVGAGI. The CDR3 spans 17 residues. The CDR3 nucleotides are TGTGCCAGCAGTTACTCGTTTAGCGGGGGGGTGACCAATGAGCAGTTCTTC. It yields the protein CASSYSFSGGVTNEQFF.

The sample holds a few counts of this clonotype. This rearrangement joins TRBV20-1 to TRBJ1-2, with 8 bases fitting TRBD1. CDR3 size: 15 residues. Losses at the gene ends were 0 bases for V and 7 bases for J; bases not matched to a gene: 10. In germline, CDR1 is DFQATT, CDR2 SNEGSKA (reference sequence). CDR3 nucleotide sequence: TGCAGTGCTAGAGATTCAGGACAGGGAGTAGGTGGCTACACCTTC. It is translated as CSARDSGQGVGGYTF.

This clonotype was seen ten or more times. V gene TRBV2 combines with J gene TRBJ2-2; D is tentatively TRBD1 or TRBD2 (7 bases each). The CDR3 extends over 17 amino acids. Deletions cut 5 bases from V and 1 base from J, with 17 bases between. The germline gives CDR1 SNHLY, CDR2 FYNNEI. The CDR3 reads CASSQETGRVNTGELFF. Here the CDR3 DNA reads TGTGCCAGCAGTCAAGAGACAGGGAGGGTGAACACCGGGGAGCTGTTTTTT. The full variable domain, completed using reference TRBV2 and TRBJ2-2, is EPEVTQTPSHQVTQMGQEVILRCVPISNHLYFYWYRQILGQKVEFLVSFYNNEISEKSEIFDDQFSVERPDGSNFTLKIRSTKLEDSAMYFCASSQETGRVNTGELFFGEGSRLTVL.

This clonotype was detected only a few times. The chain carries TRBV10-2 and TRBJ1-3; 7 bases fit TRBD1. Germline V gene data show CDR1 as WSHSY and CDR2 as SAAADI. Trimming removed 8 bases from V and 4 bases from J; junction bases left unmatched: 11. This CDR3 comprises 15 residues. Here the CDR3 reads CASSEGAPRGNTIYF. In DNA form, the CDR3 reads TGCGCCAGCTCCGAGGGGGCGCCGCGAGGAAACACCATATATTTT.

This chain links TRBV5-1 with TRBJ2-5; 10 bases align to TRBD2. V trimming: 4 bases; J trimming: 3 bases; junction bases outside the gene matches: 3. CDR1 is SGHRS and CDR2 is YFSETQ in the germline V gene. This CDR3 is 14 amino acids long. The CDR3 region is CASSTGLAKETQYF. In nucleotides, the CDR3 is TGCGCCAGCAGCACGGGACTAGCGAAAGAGACCCAGTACTTC.